Below, one TCR beta chain is given with its context. The data belong to a study of sequential checkpoint blockade in melanoma. Study at large: First-line arms were nivolumab then ipilimumab, or the reverse, randomized 1:1. Maintenance nivolumab came after either treatment sequence.

Treatment noted: randomized to nivolumab then ipilimumab (arm A) or the reverse (arm B). Assay: immunoSEQ multiplex PCR; the TCRdb copy retains only in-frame clones and omits some. In the table there are about 27,000 clones, over 60% of which are singletons. The CDR3 consists of 15 residues. V was clipped by 3 bases and J by 0 bases; unmatched bases: 1. Per germline, CDR1 MNHEY and CDR2 SMNVEV (reference sequence). The sequencing here drew on CD8+ T cells sorted from blood (inferred from file names), taken from a patient given nivolumab and ipilimumab in sequence. This clonotype was sampled from a human donor with melanoma. The chain joins TRBV27 to TRBJ1-3; 8 positions agree with TRBD1. The CDR3 sequence: CASSFRGHSGNTIYF. As DNA, the CDR3 is TGTGCCAGCAGTTTCAGGGGGCACTCTGGAAACACCATATATTTT.